This TCR beta chain derives from a study of blood T cell repertoires in COVID-19. The CDR3 spans 11 residues. The germline gives CDR1 MGHRA, CDR2 YSYEKL. In regard to this clone: A junction boundary mismatches the germline segment, possibly from a read error.

TCRdb's copy holds only in-frame clones and misses some; the assay was immunoSEQ multiplex PCR. The data contain a few hundred thousand clones, 70% to 90% of them seen just once; the ten biggest clones take up about a tenth. This clonotype was sampled from a man between 40 and 49 years old who had recovered from COVID-19. This chain connects TRBV4-1 to TRBJ2-3; perhaps TRBD2 as D (5 bases). Sequences were obtained from PBMCs or T cells enriched from blood (not recorded which). CDR3 amino acids: CASSQAGSAHF. The CDR3, as DNA: TGCGCCAGCAGCCAAGCGGGTAGCGCACATTTT.